This is a list of T cell receptor beta chains from one sample in a study of T cell repertoires in cytomegalovirus infection. These TCRs' antigens remain unknown. TCRdb re-analysed the reads in MiXCR, keeping a single row per CDR3 protein. Among hundreds of thousands of distinct CDR3 sequences listed, 30% to 40% were seen once. Specimen: cultured PBMCs, collected from culture after CMV antigen stimulation. These receptors all stem from a human donor in good health (CMV status not recorded). Some clones in this sample may be carry-over from other donors' samples. Both conserved end residues are part of each CDR3. D genes are given only for firm matches. Not all rows give a size; the values are once, few, many and, for expanded clones, a class.

J: TRBJ1-5
D: NA
V: TRBV12-3/TRBV12-4
size: many
DNA: TGTGCCAGCAGTCCGGACGCGATCTATAGCAATCAGCCCCAGCATTTT
CDR3: CASSPDAIYSNQPQHF

J: TRBJ2-5
D: NA
V: TRBV7-2
size: few
DNA: TGTGCCAGCAGCTTAAAAGGGAGTGAGACCCAGTACTTC
CDR3: CASSLKGSETQYF

J: TRBJ1-2
D: NA
V: TRBV12-3/TRBV12-4
size: few
DNA: TGTGCCAGCAGTGCCTTCTTGCGGACAGTATTGGGAGGCTACACCTTC
CDR3: CASSAFLRTVLGGYTF

J: TRBJ1-5
D: NA
V: TRBV6-2/TRBV6-3
size: NA
DNA: TGTGCCAGCAGTTTCTACGGACAAAGAATAGCTCAGCCCCAGCATTTT
CDR3: CASSFYGQRIAQPQHF

J: TRBJ1-2
D: TRBD1
V: TRBV27
size: NA
DNA: TGTGCCAGCAGTACCCGGACAGGGGGAGTCCACTATGGCTACACCTTC
CDR3: CASSTRTGGVHYGYTF

J: TRBJ2-6
D: TRBD1
V: TRBV7-3
size: NA
DNA: TGTGCCAGCAGCGCAGGACAGGGGGACTCTGGGGCCAACGTCCTGACTTTC
CDR3: CASSAGQGDSGANVLTF

J: TRBJ1-2
D: NA
V: TRBV29-1
size: many
DNA: TGCAGCGTTGAACCAGCGGGGAGGGGTGGCTACACCTTC
CDR3: CSVEPAGRGGYTF

J: TRBJ2-7
D: TRBD1
V: TRBV6-1
size: NA
DNA: TGTGCCAGCAGTGAAGAGGACGGCAGGGGGAAACCCTACTACGAGCAGTACTTC
CDR3: CASSEEDGRGKPYYEQYF

J: TRBJ1-5
D: TRBD1
V: TRBV7-4
size: many
DNA: TGTGCCAGCAGCTTAAGGACAGGGAATAGCAATCAGCCCCAGCATTTT
CDR3: CASSLRTGNSNQPQHF

J: TRBJ2-1
D: TRBD2
V: TRBV10-3
size: NA
DNA: TGTGCCATCAGTGTACGGCCCAATAGCGGGACCTCCTACAATGAGCAGTTCTTC
CDR3: CAISVRPNSGTSYNEQFF

J: TRBJ1-2
D: NA
V: TRBV29-1
size: NA
DNA: TGCAGCACCCGGGGCGGAATTGACTATGGCTACACCTTC
CDR3: CSTRGGIDYGYTF

J: TRBJ2-5
D: TRBD1
V: TRBV7-8
size: few
DNA: TGTGCCAGCAGCCAAAGACAGGGTTCGGCGGAGACCCAGTACTTC
CDR3: CASSQRQGSAETQYF

J: TRBJ2-5
D: TRBD2
V: TRBV28
size: once
DNA: TGTGCCAGCAGTGGAGTAGCGGGAGGGCCTTACGTAGAGACCCAGTACTTC
CDR3: CASSGVAGGPYVETQYF

J: TRBJ1-4
D: NA
V: TRBV7-2
size: NA
DNA: TGTGCCAGCAGCTTAGATTTGGGGCTTTCTAATGAAAAACTGTTTTTT
CDR3: CASSLDLGLSNEKLFF

J: TRBJ2-1
D: TRBD2
V: TRBV6-2/TRBV6-3
size: NA
DNA: TGTGCCAGCAGTCCCCTAGCGGGAGTAGGGGAGCAGTTCTTC
CDR3: CASSPLAGVGEQFF

J: TRBJ2-5
D: NA
V: TRBV7-2
size: few
DNA: TGTGCCAGCAGCTTACGAGCGAGTCAAGAGACCCAGTACTTC
CDR3: CASSLRASQETQYF

J: TRBJ1-1
D: NA
V: TRBV18
size: NA
DNA: TGTGCCAGCTCACCACAAGGGGAAGTAACTGAAGCTTTCTTT
CDR3: CASSPQGEVTEAFF

J: TRBJ2-3
D: NA
V: TRBV14
size: few
DNA: TGTGCCAGCAGCCAAGCAGTTGGGCGAGCTACGCAGTATTTT
CDR3: CASSQAVGRATQYF

J: TRBJ2-6
D: NA
V: TRBV11-1
size: NA
DNA: TGTGCCAGCAGCTTAGCGATCTTTTCCTCTGGGGCCAACGTCCTGACTTTC
CDR3: CASSLAIFSSGANVLTF

J: TRBJ2-1
D: TRBD2
V: TRBV6-2/TRBV6-3
size: NA
DNA: TGTGCCAGCAGTTTGTCGGGACTAGCGTGGAGAAATGAGCAGTTCTTC
CDR3: CASSLSGLAWRNEQFF

J: TRBJ2-2
D: NA
V: TRBV7-6
size: few
DNA: TGTGCCAGCAGCCGGCGCCGACGGGACGGTCCGAACACCGGGGAGCTGTTTTTT
CDR3: CASSRRRRDGPNTGELFF

J: TRBJ2-7
D: NA
V: TRBV10-3
size: few
DNA: TGTGCCATCAACCCAGGGGCGTCCTACGAGCAGTACTTC
CDR3: CAINPGASYEQYF

J: TRBJ2-2
D: NA
V: TRBV11-2
size: few
DNA: TGTGCCAGCAGCCCCGTGCTGCCCTCGAACACCGGGGAGCTGTTTTTT
CDR3: CASSPVLPSNTGELFF

J: TRBJ2-3
D: TRBD2
V: TRBV27
size: NA
DNA: TGTGCCAGCAGTTCAGCACTAGCGGGAGTAGGTGAAGATACGCAGTATTTT
CDR3: CASSSALAGVGEDTQYF

J: TRBJ2-5
D: NA
V: TRBV7-2
size: NA
DNA: TGTGCCAGCAGGAAGGTAGCGGACCAAGAGACCCAGTACTTC
CDR3: CASRKVADQETQYF

J: TRBJ2-1
D: NA
V: TRBV25-1
size: NA
DNA: TGTGCCAGCAGTGAATATGATGGGCAAGGCAATGAGCAGTTCTTC
CDR3: CASSEYDGQGNEQFF

J: TRBJ2-2
D: TRBD1
V: TRBV27
size: few
DNA: TGTGCCAGCAGGGGACAGACGAACACCGGGGAGCTGTTTTTT
CDR3: CASRGQTNTGELFF

J: TRBJ2-1
D: TRBD2
V: TRBV7-8
size: NA
DNA: TGTGCCAGCAGCTTACCAGCGGGAGGGGTCGATGAGCAGTTCTTC
CDR3: CASSLPAGGVDEQFF

J: TRBJ2-7
D: NA
V: TRBV24-1
size: NA
DNA: TGTGCCACCAGTGACCCCCGGGACAACTACGAGCAGTACTTC
CDR3: CATSDPRDNYEQYF

J: TRBJ1-1
D: NA
V: TRBV7-2
size: many
DNA: TGTGCCAGCAAAAAAGGGGAGCGGACTGAAGCTTTCTTT
CDR3: CASKKGERTEAFF

J: TRBJ1-1
D: NA
V: TRBV7-8
size: NA
DNA: TGTGCCAGCAGCTTGGTGTCAGACACTGAAGCTTTCTTT
CDR3: CASSLVSDTEAFF

J: TRBJ2-7
D: NA
V: TRBV6-2/TRBV6-3
size: few
DNA: TGTGCCAGCACCCGACAGGTAGGGCTCTACGAGCAGTACTTC
CDR3: CASTRQVGLYEQYF

J: TRBJ1-2
D: NA
V: TRBV4-1
size: NA
DNA: TGCGCCAGCAGCCAAGACTGGGGCAGAAATGGCTACACCTTC
CDR3: CASSQDWGRNGYTF

J: TRBJ1-4
D: TRBD1
V: TRBV5-6
size: NA
DNA: TGTGCCAGCAGCCTCCTGACAGGGGAAGATGAAAAACTGTTTTTT
CDR3: CASSLLTGEDEKLFF

J: TRBJ2-5
D: TRBD2
V: TRBV7-2
size: NA
DNA: TGTGCCAGCAGCTTATTTCTCGGGACTAGCGGCCAAGAGACCCAGTACTTC
CDR3: CASSLFLGTSGQETQYF

J: TRBJ2-5
D: TRBD2
V: TRBV7-2
size: NA
DNA: TGTGCCAGCAGCAGCAGGACTAGCGGGGGGGAGACCCAGTACTTC
CDR3: CASSSRTSGGETQYF

J: TRBJ1-4
D: TRBD1
V: TRBV7-9
size: many
DNA: TGTGCCAGCAGCCTCAAAACAGGGGCCGAAAAACTGTTTTTT
CDR3: CASSLKTGAEKLFF

J: TRBJ2-7
D: NA
V: TRBV4-1
size: NA
DNA: TGCGCCAGCAGCCCCACGGGACATACCTCCTACGAGCAGTACTTC
CDR3: CASSPTGHTSYEQYF

J: TRBJ1-5
D: NA
V: TRBV19
size: NA
DNA: TGTGCCAGTAGTATACCCCCGATGGGAAATCAGCGCCAGCATTTT
CDR3: CASSIPPMGNQRQHF

J: TRBJ1-1
D: NA
V: TRBV5-1
size: NA
DNA: TGCGCCAGCAGCTTGGATGGGATCAACACTGAAGCTTTCTTT
CDR3: CASSLDGINTEAFF

J: TRBJ1-1
D: NA
V: TRBV5-6
size: NA
DNA: TGTGCCAGCAGCTATGATCCTTCTGGCGGCACTGAAGCTTTCTTT
CDR3: CASSYDPSGGTEAFF

J: TRBJ1-5
D: NA
V: TRBV6-5
size: many
DNA: TGTGCCAGCAGTTACGGGGGGGGAAGCAATCAGCCCCAGCATTTT
CDR3: CASSYGGGSNQPQHF

J: TRBJ1-2
D: NA
V: TRBV12-3/TRBV12-4
size: once
DNA: TGTGCCAGCAGTTTGGCTACAGTTCCTAACTATGGCTACACCTTC
CDR3: CASSLATVPNYGYTF

J: TRBJ2-1
D: NA
V: TRBV4-1
size: few
DNA: TGCGCCAGCAGCCAAACTACAGGGTACAATGAGCAGTTCTTC
CDR3: CASSQTTGYNEQFF

J: TRBJ1-2
D: NA
V: TRBV2
size: few
DNA: TGTGCCAGCAGTGAAGCAGGGTGGGATGGCTACACCTTC
CDR3: CASSEAGWDGYTF

J: TRBJ2-7
D: TRBD2
V: TRBV6-1
size: few
DNA: TGTGCCAGCAGGGCTAGCGGGAGTTACGAGCAGTACTTC
CDR3: CASRASGSYEQYF

J: TRBJ2-1
D: TRBD2
V: TRBV25-1
size: few
DNA: TGTGCCAGCAGTCTTCCCGGTGGCGGGAGTACCTACAATGAGCAGTTCTTC
CDR3: CASSLPGGGSTYNEQFF

J: TRBJ2-3
D: NA
V: TRBV7-2
size: NA
DNA: TGTGCCAGCAGCTTAGTGGTACAAGATACGCAGTATTTT
CDR3: CASSLVVQDTQYF

J: TRBJ2-2
D: TRBD2
V: TRBV7-2
size: many
DNA: TGTGCCAGCAAGAGCGGGACGAACACCGGGGAGCTGTTTTTT
CDR3: CASKSGTNTGELFF

J: TRBJ1-2
D: NA
V: TRBV6-5
size: NA
DNA: TGTGCCAGCAGAAAACAGGGTCGGGGCGTGGACTATGGCTACACCTTC
CDR3: CASRKQGRGVDYGYTF